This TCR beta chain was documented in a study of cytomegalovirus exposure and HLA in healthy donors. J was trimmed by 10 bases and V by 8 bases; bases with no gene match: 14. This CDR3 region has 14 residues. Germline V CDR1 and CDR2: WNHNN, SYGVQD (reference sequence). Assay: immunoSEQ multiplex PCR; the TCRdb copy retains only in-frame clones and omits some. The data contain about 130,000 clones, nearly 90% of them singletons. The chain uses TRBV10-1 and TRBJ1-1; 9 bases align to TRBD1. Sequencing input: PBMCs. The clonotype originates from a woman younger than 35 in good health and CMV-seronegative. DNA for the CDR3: TGCGCCAGCCGTCCCGGGACAGGGAGCGGTAGAGCTTTCTTT. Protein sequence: CASRPGTGSGRAFF.